This T cell receptor (beta chain) was profiled in a study of post-analysis software for immune sequencing data. Findings of the study overall: In multiple sclerosis, normalized Chao1 diversity was significantly below that of controls. There were four or five TRBV segments more frequent in patients than controls, and TRBV5-6, TRBV5-1 and TRBV20-1 were among them.

With regard to this clonotype: The antigen remains unidentified.

Incorporated into the TCR beta cDNA libraries were unique molecular identifiers, which served to reduce PCR and sequencing biases. Out of about 1 to 11 million T cells, a few hundred thousand cDNA molecules were generated. TCRdb fed the PCR reads into MiXCR, producing one record per CDR3 protein. This table holds 600,000 to 750,000 distinct CDR3 sequences, approximately 60% found once. V lost 2 bases and J lost 5; bases outside the gene matches: 2. This CDR3 contains 15 residues. The germline gives CDR1 MNHEY, CDR2 SVGAGI. The sequence came from a girl aged 2-9 years with multiple sclerosis. The chain employs TRBV6-5 and TRBJ2-1; 11 nucleotides agree with TRBD2. Sequenced sample: blood. DNA for the CDR3: TGTGCCAGCAGTTACACTAGCGGGAGCAACAATGAGCAGTTCTTC. This codes for CASSYTSGSNNEQFF.